These 20 T cell receptor beta chains originate from one sample sequenced in a study of preoperative IRX-2 immunotherapy in early breast cancer. Treatment in this sample: preoperative locoregional IRX-2 cytokine immunotherapy. Here immunoSEQ multiplex PCR was the method, and the copy in TCRdb shows in-frame clones only, minus some. The data show roughly 57,000 clones, approximately 94% seen once. This sample was gathered from a patient treated with IRX-2 immunotherapy. All receptors come from a human donor with breast cancer.

This chain links TRBV30 with TRBJ2-2; TRBD2 is a possible D gene (6 bases). V was shortened by 2 bases and J by 7 bases, with 17 bases between the two germline ends. Germline V lookup: CDR1 GTSNPN, CDR2 SVGIG (reference sequence). The CDR3 runs 15 residues. Here the CDR3 reads CAWSPGTRRGGELFF. The CDR3, as DNA: TGTGCCTGGAGTCCCGGGACTCGAAGAGGCGGGGAGCTGTTTTTT.

The chain uses TRBV30 and TRBJ1-5; D is undetermined. Trimming removed 0 bases at V and 3 bases at J, with 9 bases between. This CDR3 comprises 14 residues. Germline V gene data show CDR1 as GTSNPN and CDR2 as SVGIG (reference sequence). In DNA form, the CDR3 reads TGTGCCTGGAGTGTATTCTCTCACAATCAGCCCCAGCATTTT. Residues: CAWSVFSHNQPQHF.

V gene TRBV27 combines with J gene TRBJ2-7; no reliable D call. CDR1 and CDR2 from the germline V gene are MNHEY and SMNVEV (reference sequence). The CDR3 totals 16 residues. V was pared by 2 bases and J by 0 bases, with 14 bases between. CDR3 amino acids: CASSLKAKALSYEQYF. As DNA, the CDR3 is TGTGCCAGCAGTTTAAAGGCTAAGGCCCTCTCCTACGAGCAGTACTTC.

This sequence joins TRBV5-4 and TRBJ2-1; weak D call: TRBD2 (5 bases). Germline V gene data show CDR1 as SGHNT and CDR2 as YYREEE (reference sequence). Trimming pared 3 bases from V and 10 bases from J, leaving 11 bases between. This CDR3 contains 12 residues. The CDR3 sequence is CASSWDGGEQFF. The CDR3 DNA reads as TGTGCCAGCAGCTGGGATGGCGGGGAGCAGTTCTTC.

This chain links TRBV5-6 with TRBJ2-5, with D hard to call. This CDR3 region has 11 residues. CDR1 is SGHDT and CDR2 is YYEEEE in the germline V gene. The ends were cut back, 4 bases at V and 5 bases at J, with 6 bases in the middle. The CDR3 region is CASSPRETQYF. CDR3 bases: TGTGCCAGCAGCCCCCGCGAGACCCAGTACTTC.

As DNA, the CDR3 is TGTGCCTGGAGTAGGAACACCGGGGAGCTGTTTTTT. Translated: CAWSRNTGELFF. V usage is TRBV30 and J usage is TRBJ2-2, with D unresolved. V lost 2 bases, J lost 1 base, and 2 bases lay in between. The CDR3 consists of 12 residues. Germline V gene lookup returns CDR1 GTSNPN and CDR2 SVGIG (reference sequence).

This chain links TRBV7-2 with TRBJ2-1; unclear D gene. The germline gives CDR1 SGHTA, CDR2 FQGNSA. The CDR3 loop spans 11 amino acids. The V gene lost 5 bases and the J gene lost 5 bases, with 4 bases spanning the gap. CDR3 DNA: TGTGCCAGCAGCCCGGACAATGAGCAGTTCTTC. Amino acids: CASSPDNEQFF.

V usage is TRBV6-5 and J usage is TRBJ2-1; tentatively, D is TRBD2 (6 bases). Trimming cost V 6 bases and J 5 bases, with 17 bases left between them. CDR3 length: 15 amino acids. Germline V gives CDR1 MNHEY, CDR2 SVGAGI. CDR3 loop: CASSPGLLRDNEQFF. As DNA, the CDR3 is TGTGCCAGCAGCCCGGGACTCCTCCGCGACAATGAGCAGTTCTTC.

CDR3 sequence (DNA): TGTGCCAGCAGCTCGCGGACAGGGCGAGCCGGGGAGCTGTTTTTT. This gives the protein CASSSRTGRAGELFF. The rearrangement joins TRBV7-8 to TRBJ2-2; 8 bases are shared with TRBD1. There are 15 residues in the CDR3. CDR1 and CDR2 (germline): SGHVS, FQNEAQ. V lost 4 bases, J lost 6 bases, and 7 bases stayed unmatched.

The chain carries TRBV6-5 and TRBJ2-1; D tentatively reads TRBD1 or TRBD2 (5 bases each). V was clipped by 2 bases and J by 0 bases, with 8 bases between them. The CDR3 sequence is 15 residues long. Germline V lookup: CDR1 MNHEY, CDR2 SVGAGI. The CDR3 bases are TGTGCCAGCAGTTACGGGGACCCCTCCTACAATGAGCAGTTCTTC. Translated, it gives CASSYGDPSYNEQFF.

The chain joins TRBV5-5 to TRBJ2-7; possibly TRBD2 for D (5 bases). From germline, CDR1 is SGHKS and CDR2 YYEKEE (reference sequence). The CDR3 spans 14 residues. Trimming took off 2 bases at V and 7 bases at J, with 16 bases between the two ends. This CDR3 is CASSFGVSELEQYF. CDR3 DNA sequence: TGTGCCAGCAGCTTCGGGGTTTCCGAGTTGGAGCAGTACTTC.

CDR3 in DNA: TGTGCCACAAGAGCGGGGCACTCCTACAATGAGCAGTTCTTC. It translates to CATRAGHSYNEQFF. V usage is TRBV6-6 and J usage is TRBJ2-1; 7 bases align to TRBD2. The ends lost 10 bases at V and 0 bases at J; junction bases unmatched: 6. This CDR3 is 14 amino acids long. CDR1 and CDR2 (germline): MNHNY, SVGAGI (reference sequence).

The chain carries TRBV4-2 and TRBJ1-5, with D uncertain. The CDR3 runs 15 residues. With 0 bases removed from V and 4 bases from J, the gap between germline ends came to 10 bases. The germline CDR1 and CDR2 sequences are LGHNA and YNFKEQ. This CDR3 reads CASSQESSVNQPQHF. The CDR3 nucleotides are TGTGCCAGCAGCCAAGAGTCCTCAGTGAATCAGCCCCAGCATTTT.

The chain has TRBV7-8 and TRBJ2-2; D unresolved. Germline V CDR1 and CDR2: SGHVS, FQNEAQ. The length of the CDR3 is 14 residues. Trimming cost V 4 bases and J 2 bases, with 8 bases left between them. This CDR3 is CASSYGPNTGELFF. In DNA, the CDR3 is TGTGCCAGCAGCTACGGACCTAACACCGGGGAGCTGTTTTTT.

The V call is TRBV6-1, the J call TRBJ2-7; the D is unclear. The germline CDR1 and CDR2 sequences are MNHNS and SASEGT. V gave up 1 base and J gave up 7 bases, with 5 bases separating them. CDR3 size: 11 residues. The CDR3 bases are TGTGCCAGCAGTGAAGGATGGGAGCAGTACTTC. Its translation: CASSEGWEQYF.

CDR3 sequence: CSARDPVAAFF. The CDR3 region has the DNA TGCAGTGCTAGAGATCCGGTCGCAGCTTTCTTT. The chain recombines TRBV20-1 with TRBJ1-1, with D unresolved. CDR1 is DFQATT, CDR2 SNEGSKA, per germline (reference sequence). The CDR3 is 11 residues long. Between the trimmed V and J ends, which lost 0 bases and 10 bases, there was a span of 9 bases.

This chain joins TRBV29-1 and TRBJ2-7; weak D call: TRBD2 (6 bases). The CDR3 runs 10 residues. Trimming left V 4 bases short and J 6 bases short, with 7 bases between. CDR1 and CDR2 from the germline V gene are SQVTM and ANQGSEA. As DNA, the CDR3 is TGCAGCGTTGTGGGGGGCGAGCAGTACTTC. It is translated as CSVVGGEQYF.

V gene TRBV4-2 combines with J gene TRBJ2-2; D remains ambiguous. The CDR3 has 13 amino acids. Looked up from germline, CDR1 is LGHNA and CDR2 is YNFKEQ. V gave up 2 bases and J gave up 8 bases, with 9 bases separating them. DNA for the CDR3: TGTGCCAGCAGCCAAAAAAGGTGGGGGGAGCTGTTTTTT. It is translated as CASSQKRWGELFF.

This clone was counted once. The chain couples TRBV19 to TRBJ1-1; D call uncertain. The CDR3 sequence is 16 residues long. V gave up 4 bases and J gave up 10 bases, with 25 bases separating them. Germline V CDR1 and CDR2: LNHDA, SQIVND (reference sequence). DNA for the CDR3: TGTGCCAGTAGTACGTTGATAGGTGGTCGGTCGGGGAGAGCTTTCTTT. Translation gives CASSTLIGGRSGRAFF.

The chain joins TRBV21-1 to TRBJ1-5; TRBD1, the D gene given by the table, was not confirmed from the DNA. TRBV21-1 is a recognized pseudogene. The CDR3 loop spans 17 amino acids. For the CDR3, the DNA is TGTGCCAGCAGCAAACGGGAGGACAGGGTCACAACGCAGCCCCAGCATTTT. Encoded protein: CASSKREDRVTTQPQHF.